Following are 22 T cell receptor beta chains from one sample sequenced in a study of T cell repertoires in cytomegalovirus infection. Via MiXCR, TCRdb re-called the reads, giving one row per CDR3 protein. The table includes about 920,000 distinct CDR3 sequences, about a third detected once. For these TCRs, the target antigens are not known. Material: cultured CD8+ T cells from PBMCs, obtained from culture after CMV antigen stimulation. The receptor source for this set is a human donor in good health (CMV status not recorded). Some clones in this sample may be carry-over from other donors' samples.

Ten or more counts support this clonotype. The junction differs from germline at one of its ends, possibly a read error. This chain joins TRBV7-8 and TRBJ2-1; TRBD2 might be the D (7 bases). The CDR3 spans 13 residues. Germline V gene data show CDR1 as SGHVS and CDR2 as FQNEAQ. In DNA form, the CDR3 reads TGTGCCAGCAGCTTAAGGTCCGGGGGGCCGTCTCACTTC. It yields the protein CASSLRSGGPSHF.

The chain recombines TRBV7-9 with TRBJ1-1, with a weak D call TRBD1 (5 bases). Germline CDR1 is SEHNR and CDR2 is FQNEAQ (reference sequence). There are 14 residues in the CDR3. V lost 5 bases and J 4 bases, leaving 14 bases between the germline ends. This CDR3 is CASSRSGMGTEAFF. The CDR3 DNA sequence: TGTGCCAGCAGCCGATCAGGGATGGGCACTGAAGCTTTCTTT.

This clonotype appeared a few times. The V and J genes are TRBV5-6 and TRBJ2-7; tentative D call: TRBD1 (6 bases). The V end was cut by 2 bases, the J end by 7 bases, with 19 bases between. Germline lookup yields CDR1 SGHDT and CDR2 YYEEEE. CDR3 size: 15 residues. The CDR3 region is CASSFRLGGLGEQYF. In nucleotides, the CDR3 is TGTGCCAGCAGCTTCCGGCTTGGGGGCTTGGGGGAGCAGTACTTC. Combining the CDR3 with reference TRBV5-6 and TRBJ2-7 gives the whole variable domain DAGVTQSPTHLIKTRGQQVTLRCSPKSGHDTVSWYQQALGQGPQFIFQYYEEEERQRGNFPDRFSGHQFPNYSSELNVNALLLGDSALYLCASSFRLGGLGEQYFGPGTRLTVT.

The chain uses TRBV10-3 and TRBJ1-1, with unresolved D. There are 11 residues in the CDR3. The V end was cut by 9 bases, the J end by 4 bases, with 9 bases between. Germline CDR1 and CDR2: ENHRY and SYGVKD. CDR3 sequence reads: CAIVKGTEAFF. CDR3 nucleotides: TGTGCCATTGTAAAGGGCACTGAAGCTTTCTTT.

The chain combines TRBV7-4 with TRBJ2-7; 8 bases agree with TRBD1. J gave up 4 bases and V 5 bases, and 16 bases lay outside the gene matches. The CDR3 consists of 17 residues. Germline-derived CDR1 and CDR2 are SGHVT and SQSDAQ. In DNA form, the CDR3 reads TGTGCCAGCAGCCTCCCACTTCCATCGGACAGGGTTTACGAGCAGTACTTC. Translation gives CASSLPLPSDRVYEQYF.

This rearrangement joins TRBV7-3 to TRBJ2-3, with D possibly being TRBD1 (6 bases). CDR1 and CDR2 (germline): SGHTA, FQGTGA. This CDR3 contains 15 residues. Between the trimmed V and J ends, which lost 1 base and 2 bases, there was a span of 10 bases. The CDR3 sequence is CASSLRGQITDTQYF. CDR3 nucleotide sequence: TGTGCCAGCAGCTTAAGGGGGCAAATCACAGATACGCAGTATTTT.

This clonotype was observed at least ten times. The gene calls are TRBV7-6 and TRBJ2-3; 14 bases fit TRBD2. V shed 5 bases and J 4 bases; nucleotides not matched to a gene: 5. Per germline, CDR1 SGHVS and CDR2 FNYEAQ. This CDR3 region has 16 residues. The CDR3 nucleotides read TGTGCCAGCAGCGGGCGGACTAGCGGGGGGCCAGATACGCAGTATTTT. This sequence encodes CASSGRTSGGPDTQYF.

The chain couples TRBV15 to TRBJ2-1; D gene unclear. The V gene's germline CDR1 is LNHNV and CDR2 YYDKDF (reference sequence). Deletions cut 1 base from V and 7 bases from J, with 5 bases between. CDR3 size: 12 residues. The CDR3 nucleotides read TGTGCCACCAGCAGAGCCCCGAATGAGCAGTTCTTC. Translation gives CATSRAPNEQFF.

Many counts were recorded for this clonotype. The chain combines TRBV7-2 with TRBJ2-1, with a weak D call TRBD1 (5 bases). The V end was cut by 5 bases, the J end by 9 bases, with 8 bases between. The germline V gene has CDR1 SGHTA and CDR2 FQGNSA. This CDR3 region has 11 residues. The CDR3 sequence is CASSVGAEQFF. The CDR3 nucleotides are TGTGCCAGCAGCGTAGGGGCTGAGCAGTTCTTC.

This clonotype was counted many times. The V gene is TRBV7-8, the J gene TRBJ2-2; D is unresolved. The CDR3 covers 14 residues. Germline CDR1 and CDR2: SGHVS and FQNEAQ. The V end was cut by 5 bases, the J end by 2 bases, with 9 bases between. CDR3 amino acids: CASSHGPNTGELFF. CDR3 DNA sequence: TGTGCCAGCAGCCACGGACCAAACACCGGGGAGCTGTTTTTT.

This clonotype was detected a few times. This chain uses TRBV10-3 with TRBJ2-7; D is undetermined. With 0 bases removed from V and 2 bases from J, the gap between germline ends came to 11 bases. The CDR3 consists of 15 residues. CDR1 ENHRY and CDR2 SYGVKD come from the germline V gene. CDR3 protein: CAISESIGSTYEQYV. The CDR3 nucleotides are TGTGCCATCAGTGAGTCGATTGGCAGTACCTACGAGCAGTACGTC.

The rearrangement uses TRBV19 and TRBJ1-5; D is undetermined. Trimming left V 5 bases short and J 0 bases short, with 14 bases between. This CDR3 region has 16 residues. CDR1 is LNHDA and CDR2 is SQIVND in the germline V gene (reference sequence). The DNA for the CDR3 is TGTGCCAGTAGTCCCCCCCAGCCGTATAGCAATCAGCCCCAGCATTTT. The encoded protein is CASSPPQPYSNQPQHF.

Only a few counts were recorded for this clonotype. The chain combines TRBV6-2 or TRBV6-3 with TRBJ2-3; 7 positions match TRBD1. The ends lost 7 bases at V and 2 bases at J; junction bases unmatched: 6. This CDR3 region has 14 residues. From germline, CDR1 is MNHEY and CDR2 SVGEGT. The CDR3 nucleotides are TGTGCCAGCACTGGGGACAGCTACACAGATACGCAGTATTTT. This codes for CASTGDSYTDTQYF.

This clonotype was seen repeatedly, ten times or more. CDR3 sequence reads: CASSEGKYTDTQYF. CDR3 coding DNA: TGTGCCAGCAGTGAAGGGAAATACACAGATACGCAGTATTTT. The chain carries TRBV12-3 or TRBV12-4 and TRBJ2-3; no definite D call. The CDR3 has 14 amino acids. The ends were cut back, 5 bases at V and 2 bases at J, with 11 bases in the middle.

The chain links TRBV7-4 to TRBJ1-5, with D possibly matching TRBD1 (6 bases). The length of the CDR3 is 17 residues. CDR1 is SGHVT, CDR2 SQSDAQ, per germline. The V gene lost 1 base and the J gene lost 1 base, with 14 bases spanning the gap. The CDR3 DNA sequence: TGTGCCAGCAGCTTAGACACAGGGTGGTCGAGCAATCAGCCCCAGCATTTT. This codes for CASSLDTGWSSNQPQHF. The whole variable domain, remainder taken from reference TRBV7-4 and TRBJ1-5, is GAGVSQSPRYKVAKRGRDVALRCDSISGHVTLYWYRQTLGQGSEVLTYSQSDAQRDKSGRPSGRFSAERPERSVSTLKIQRTEQGDSAVYLCASSLDTGWSSNQPQHFGDGTRLSIL.

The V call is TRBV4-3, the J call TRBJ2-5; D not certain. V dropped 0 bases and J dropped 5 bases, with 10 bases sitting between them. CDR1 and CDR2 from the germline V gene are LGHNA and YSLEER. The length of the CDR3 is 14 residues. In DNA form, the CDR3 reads TGCGCCAGCAGCCAAGAATGGCCTTGGGAGACCCAGTACTTC. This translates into CASSQEWPWETQYF.

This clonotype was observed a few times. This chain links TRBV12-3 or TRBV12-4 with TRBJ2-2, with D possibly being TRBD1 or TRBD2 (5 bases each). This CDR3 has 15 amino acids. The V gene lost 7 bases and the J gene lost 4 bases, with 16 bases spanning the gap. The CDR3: CASNHLGVLTGELFF. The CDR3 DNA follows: TGTGCCAGCAATCATCTGGGGGTCCTCACCGGGGAGCTGTTTTTT.

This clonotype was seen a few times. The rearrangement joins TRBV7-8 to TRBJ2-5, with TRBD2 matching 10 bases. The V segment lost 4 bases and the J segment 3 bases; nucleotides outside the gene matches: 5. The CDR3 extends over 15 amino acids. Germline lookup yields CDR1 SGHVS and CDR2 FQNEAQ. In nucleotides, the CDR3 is TGTGCCAGCAGCTATCCTAGCGGGGGCGAAGAGACCCAGTACTTC. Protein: CASSYPSGGEETQYF.

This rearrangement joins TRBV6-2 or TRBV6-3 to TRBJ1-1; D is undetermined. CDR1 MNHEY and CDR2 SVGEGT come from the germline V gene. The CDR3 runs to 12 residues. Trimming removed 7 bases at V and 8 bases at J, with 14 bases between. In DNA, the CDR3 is TGTGCCAGCAACGAGACACCCCTCGAAGCTTTCTTT. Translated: CASNETPLEAFF.

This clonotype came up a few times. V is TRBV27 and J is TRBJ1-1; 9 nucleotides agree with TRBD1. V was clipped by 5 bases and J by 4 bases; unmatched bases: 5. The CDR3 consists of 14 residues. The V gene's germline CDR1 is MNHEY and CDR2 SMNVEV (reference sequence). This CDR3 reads CASSKQGAATEAFF. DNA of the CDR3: TGTGCCAGCAGTAAACAGGGGGCCGCCACTGAAGCTTTCTTT.

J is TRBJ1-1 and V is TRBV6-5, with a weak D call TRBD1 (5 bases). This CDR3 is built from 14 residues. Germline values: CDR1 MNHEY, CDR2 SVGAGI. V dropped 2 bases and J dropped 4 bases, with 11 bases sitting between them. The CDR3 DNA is TGTGCCAGCAGTTACCGGGGGGGGAGCACTGAAGCTTTCTTT. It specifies CASSYRGGSTEAFF.

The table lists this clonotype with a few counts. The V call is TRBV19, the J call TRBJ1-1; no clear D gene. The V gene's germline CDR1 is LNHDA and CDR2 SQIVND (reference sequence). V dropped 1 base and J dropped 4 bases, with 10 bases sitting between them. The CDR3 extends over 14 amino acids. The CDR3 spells CASSIAAVGTEAFF. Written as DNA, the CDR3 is TGTGCCAGTAGTATAGCGGCAGTCGGCACTGAAGCTTTCTTT.